The 7 T cell receptor beta chains below all came from one sample that was sequenced in a study of T cell responses to AZD1222 COVID-19 vaccine. Clones were read by immunoSEQ multiplex PCR, and TCRdb kept only the in-frame ones, dropping some. Among about 44,000 clones listed, 75% to 85% were seen once. Sequenced here: peripheral blood, sampled on day 0 of AZD1222 vaccination. The receptor source for this set is an adult in good health.

The V gene is TRBV5-5, the J gene TRBJ1-4; 11 bases align to TRBD1. The CDR3 length is 17 residues. V lost 2 bases and J lost 7; bases outside the gene matches: 10. CDR1 is SGHKS and CDR2 is YYEKEE in the germline V gene (reference sequence). CDR3 region: CASSLTLLDRGREKLFF. In nucleotides, the CDR3 is TGTGCCAGCAGCTTAACCTTATTGGACAGGGGGCGTGAAAAACTGTTTTTT.

This chain joins TRBV3-1 (or the pseudogene TRBV3-2) and TRBJ2-1, with no clear D. Germline-derived CDR1 and CDR2 are LGHDT and YNNKEL (reference sequence). Trimming took 0 bases from V and 8 from J, leaving 5 bases between them. The CDR3 runs 12 residues. CDR3 region: CASSQEIYEQFF. CDR3 coding DNA: TGTGCCAGCAGCCAAGAAATATATGAGCAGTTCTTC.

The chain has TRBV28 and TRBJ1-2; no clear D. This CDR3 has 13 residues. In germline, CDR1 is MDHEN, CDR2 SYDVKM. V gave up 7 bases and J gave up 10 bases, with 19 bases separating them. Here the CDR3 DNA reads TGTGCCAGCAATACCCGGGCCGATAGGGACTACACCTTC. Residues: CASNTRADRDYTF.

This sequence joins TRBV28 and TRBJ2-1; D is unresolved. The CDR3 is made up of 14 amino acids. The germline gives CDR1 MDHEN, CDR2 SYDVKM. The V end lost 4 bases, the J end lost 9 bases, and 16 bases lay between the germline ends. The CDR3 reads CASSYSKPGFEQFF. The CDR3 nucleotides are TGTGCCAGCAGTTACTCGAAACCTGGGTTTGAGCAGTTCTTC.

The chain combines TRBV30 with TRBJ1-6; 7 bases fit TRBD1. The V and J ends lost 0 bases and 7 bases, in that order; junction bases with no gene match: 12. Germline-derived CDR1 and CDR2 are GTSNPN and SVGIG (reference sequence). CDR3 length: 17 residues. This CDR3 is CAWSVLRGAWGNSPLHF. The CDR3 nucleotides are TGTGCCTGGAGTGTACTCAGGGGGGCATGGGGCAATTCACCCCTCCACTTT.

The J gene is TRBJ2-2, the V gene TRBV9; D is perhaps TRBD2 (5 bases). V was cut by 2 bases and J by 1 base, with 6 bases left in between. This CDR3 has 14 amino acids. The V gene's germline CDR1 is SGDLS and CDR2 YYNGEE. The DNA of the CDR3 is TGTGCCAGCAGCGTGGCGGGGAACACCGGGGAGCTGTTTTTT. Amino acid sequence: CASSVAGNTGELFF.

The rearrangement uses TRBV4-1 and TRBJ2-3; no firm D call. Germline V gene data show CDR1 as MGHRA and CDR2 as YSYEKL. CDR3 length: 14 amino acids. The germline V and J ends were trimmed by 4 bases and 2 bases, with 10 bases remaining between them. Here the CDR3 reads CASSPLGPTDTQYF. CDR3 nucleotides: TGCGCCAGCAGCCCTCTCGGACCCACAGATACGCAGTATTTT.